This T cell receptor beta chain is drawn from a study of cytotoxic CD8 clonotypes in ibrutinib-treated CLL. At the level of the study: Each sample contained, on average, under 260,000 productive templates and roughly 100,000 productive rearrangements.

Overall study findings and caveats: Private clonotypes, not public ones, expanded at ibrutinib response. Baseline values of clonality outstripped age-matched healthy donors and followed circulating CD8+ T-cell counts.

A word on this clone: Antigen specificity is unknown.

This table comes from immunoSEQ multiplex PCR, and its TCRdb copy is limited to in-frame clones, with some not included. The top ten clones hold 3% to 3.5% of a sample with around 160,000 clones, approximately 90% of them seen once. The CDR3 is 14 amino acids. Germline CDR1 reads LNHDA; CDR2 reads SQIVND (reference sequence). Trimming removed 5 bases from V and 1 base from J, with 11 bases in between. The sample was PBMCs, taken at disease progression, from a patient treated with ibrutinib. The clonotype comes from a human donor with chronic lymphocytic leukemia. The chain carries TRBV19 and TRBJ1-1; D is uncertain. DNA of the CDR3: TGTGCCAGTAGTCCCGGCATGCGGAACACTGAAGCTTTCTTT. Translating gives CASSPGMRNTEAFF. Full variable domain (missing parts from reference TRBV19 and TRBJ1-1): DGGITQSPKYLFRKEGQNVTLSCEQNLNHDAMYWYRQDPGQGLRLIYYSQIVNDFQKGDIAEGYSVSREKKESFPLTVTSAQKNPTAFYLCASSPGMRNTEAFFGQGTRLTVV.